These 10 T cell receptor beta chains were sequenced from one sample in a study of blood T cells in healthy people across ages (dated by TCRdb to between 2014 and 2017). The library was built by means of 5' RACE. TCRdb lists the instrument as Illumina HiSeq 2500. The second PCR ran for roughly 7 to 12 cycles and used a J-beta primer mix along with a sample-barcoded 5' primer. TCRdb took the public reads, trimmed them with fastp at Q25, ran MiXCR for clone calling and kept in-frame beta chains. Rows with one shared CDR3 protein collapse into an entry with the most common genes and DNA. The sample yields over 600,000 distinct CDR3 sequences; over 40% were counted once. The leading ten clones occupy around 30% of the sample. Sequencing input: blood. These receptors were obtained from a man aged 80 or over in good health.

This clonotype was seen more than once but under ten times. This chain links TRBV20-1 with TRBJ2-7, with D hard to call. The CDR3 loop spans 14 amino acids. Trimming pared 0 bases from V and 5 bases from J, leaving 14 bases between. The germline CDR1 and CDR2 sequences are DFQATT and SNEGSKA (reference sequence). The CDR3 DNA reads TGCAGTGCTAGAGACCCACTGCTCGAGGACGAGCAGTACTTC. As protein: CSARDPLLEDEQYF.

This clonotype was observed a handful of times. V gene TRBV12-3 or TRBV12-4 combines with J gene TRBJ1-6, with 7 bases lining up with TRBD1. The junction had 9 bases not matched to a gene; V was cut back by 6 bases and J by 10 bases. CDR3 length: 14 amino acids. CDR3 in DNA: TGTGCCAGCAGCTCGACAGGGTTGGGATCACCCCTCCACTTT. Amino acids: CASSSTGLGSPLHF.

The chain's CDR3 is CASSQGRRGLTYEQYF. The CDR3 DNA follows: TGTGCCAGCTCTCAAGGTAGGAGGGGGCTGACCTACGAGCAGTACTTC. V and J are TRBV18 and TRBJ2-7, with a weak D call TRBD1 (7 bases). There are 16 residues in the CDR3. Trimming shortened V by 6 bases and J by 2 bases, and 20 bases separated the two germline ends. Germline loops: CDR1 KGHSH, CDR2 LQKENI. Full variable domain (outside the CDR3, taken from reference TRBV18 and TRBJ2-7): NAGVMQNPRHLVRRRGQEARLRCSPMKGHSHVYWYRQLPEEGLKFMVYLQKENIIDESGMPKERFSAEFPKEGPSILRIQQVVRGDSAAYFCASSQGRRGLTYEQYFGPGTRLTVT.

Note on this clonotype: Germline and junction disagree at one end, which may indicate a read error. V and J are TRBV6-2 or TRBV6-3 and TRBJ2-5; a possible D gene is TRBD2 (5 bases). Germline V gene data show CDR1 as MNHEY and CDR2 as SVGEGT. The CDR3 loop spans 15 amino acids. CDR3 bases: TGTGCCGGCAGCCAAAGCCCCGGGGTACAAGAGACCCAGTACTTC. Translation gives CAGSQSPGVQETQYF.

This clonotype was seen at least ten times. The rearrangement links TRBV4-1 to TRBJ1-2; TRBD1 might be the D (6 bases). This CDR3 has 14 residues. V was shortened by 0 bases and J by 4 bases, with 9 bases between the two germline ends. Per the germline V gene, CDR1 is MGHRA and CDR2 is YSYEKL. Here the CDR3 reads CASSQEQGSYGYTF. CDR3 in DNA: TGCGCCAGCAGCCAAGAACAGGGTAGCTATGGCTACACCTTC.

Only a few counts were recorded for this clonotype. The genes are TRBV11-2 and TRBJ1-6, with 12 bases fitting TRBD1. The CDR3 is made up of 15 amino acids. V gave up 0 bases and J gave up 11 bases; unmatched junction bases: 2. Per germline, CDR1 SGHAT and CDR2 FQNNGV. The CDR3 coding sequence is TGTGCCAGCAGCTTAGAAGGGACAGGGGGCGCACCCCTCCACTTT. The encoded protein is CASSLEGTGGAPLHF.

The chain is built from TRBV2 and TRBJ1-4; no clear D gene. Between the trimmed V and J ends, which lost 5 bases and 2 bases, there was a span of 12 bases. The CDR3 loop spans 15 amino acids. The germline CDR1 and CDR2 sequences are SNHLY and FYNNEI. The DNA of the CDR3 is TGTGCCAGCAGTTTCATGGAGGCCACTAATGAAAAACTGTTTTTT. This gives the protein CASSFMEATNEKLFF.

The gene calls are TRBV9 and TRBJ1-1; D is uncertain. The CDR3 runs to 12 residues. V was trimmed by 3 bases and J by 1 base, leaving 4 bases between them. From germline, CDR1 is SGDLS and CDR2 YYNGEE. The CDR3 DNA is TGTGCCAGCAGCGCACAGAACACTGAAGCTTTCTTT. Its protein product is CASSAQNTEAFF.

The chain combines TRBV16 with TRBJ2-1; TRBD2 matches 7 bases. The CDR3 consists of 17 residues. Unmatched junction bases numbered 11, after V lost 1 base and J lost 5 bases. Germline V gives CDR1 KGHSY, CDR2 FQNENV. In DNA form, the CDR3 reads TGTGCCAGCAGCCAATTGTCCCGGGAGGCCAGTAACAATGAGCAGTTCTTC. It translates to CASSQLSREASNNEQFF.

This chain uses TRBV18 with TRBJ2-1; D is unclear. V was clipped by 3 bases and J by 8 bases, with 5 bases between them. The CDR3 totals 11 residues. Germline CDR1 reads KGHSH; CDR2 reads LQKENI. CDR3 residues: CASSPKDEQFF. The CDR3 coding sequence is TGTGCCAGCTCACCTAAAGATGAGCAGTTCTTC.